The sequence of this TCR beta chain was determined in a study of identical twins. The V and J ends lost 2 bases and 4 bases respectively, with 9 bases between them. This CDR3 comprises 14 residues. CDR1 LGHDT and CDR2 YNNKEL come from the germline V gene (reference sequence). TCRdb redid the calling of the 5' RACE reads with MiXCR, one entry per CDR3 protein. The table has roughly 500,000 distinct CDR3 sequences, roughly a fifth seen once. These data are also associated with another study on T cells expressing NK-cell markers. Per that paper: The TCR beta repertoires were obtained from sorted CD3+CD56+NKG2C+, CD3+CD56+NKG2C- and CD3+CD56-NKG2C+ T cells.

This TCR was sampled from a woman aged 18-30 years in good health. The gene calls are TRBV3-1 and TRBJ2-1; D is ambiguous. The material sequenced was CD4+ T cells sorted from blood. The CDR3 DNA reads as TGTGCCAGCAGCCAACACGGAGATTACAATGAGCAGTTCTTC. It yields the protein CASSQHGDYNEQFF.